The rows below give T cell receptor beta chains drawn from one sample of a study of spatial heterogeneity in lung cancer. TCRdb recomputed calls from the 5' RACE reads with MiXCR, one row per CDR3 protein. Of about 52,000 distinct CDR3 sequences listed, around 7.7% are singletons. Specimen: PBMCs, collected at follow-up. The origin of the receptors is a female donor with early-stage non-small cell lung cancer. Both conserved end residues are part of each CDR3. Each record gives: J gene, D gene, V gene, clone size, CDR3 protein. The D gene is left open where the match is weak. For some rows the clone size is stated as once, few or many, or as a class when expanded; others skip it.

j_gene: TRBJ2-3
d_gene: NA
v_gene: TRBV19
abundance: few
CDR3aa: CASSIDTRSTDTQYF

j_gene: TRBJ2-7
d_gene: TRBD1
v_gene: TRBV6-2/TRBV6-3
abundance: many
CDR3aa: CASRWVPGQAYEQYF

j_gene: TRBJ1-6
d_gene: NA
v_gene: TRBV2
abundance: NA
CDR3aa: CASSDGPLGSPLHF

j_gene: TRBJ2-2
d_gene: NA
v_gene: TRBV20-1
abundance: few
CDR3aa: CSASRQPNTGELFF

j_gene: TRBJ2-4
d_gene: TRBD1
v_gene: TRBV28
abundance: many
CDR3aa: CASSPRQGPNIQYF

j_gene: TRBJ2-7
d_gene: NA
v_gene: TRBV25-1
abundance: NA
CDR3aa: CASSESWTSPYEQYF

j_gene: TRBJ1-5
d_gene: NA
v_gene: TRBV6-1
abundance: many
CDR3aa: CASSEGTGMRGQPQHF

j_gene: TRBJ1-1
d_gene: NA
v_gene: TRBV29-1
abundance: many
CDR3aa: CSVDRSNTEAFF

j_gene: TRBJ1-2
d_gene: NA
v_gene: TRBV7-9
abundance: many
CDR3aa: CASTPLRGDYGYTF

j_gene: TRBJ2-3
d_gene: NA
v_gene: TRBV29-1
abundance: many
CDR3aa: CSVGVDINRDTQYF

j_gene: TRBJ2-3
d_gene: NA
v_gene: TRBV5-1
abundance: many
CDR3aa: CASSLGTVQKDTQYF

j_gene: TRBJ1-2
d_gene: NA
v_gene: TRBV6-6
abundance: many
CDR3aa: CASSYGGGYYGYTF

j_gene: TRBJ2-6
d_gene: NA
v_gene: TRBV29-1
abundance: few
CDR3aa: CSVQDSGANVLTF

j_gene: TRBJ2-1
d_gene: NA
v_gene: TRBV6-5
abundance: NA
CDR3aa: CASSYSFRGTNEQFF

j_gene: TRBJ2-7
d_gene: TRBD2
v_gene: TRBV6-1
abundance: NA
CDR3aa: CASSRSGGLFFYEQYF

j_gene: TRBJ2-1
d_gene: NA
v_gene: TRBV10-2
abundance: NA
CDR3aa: CASGPGTRFRRSEQFF

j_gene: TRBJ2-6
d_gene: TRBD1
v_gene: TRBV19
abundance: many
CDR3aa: CASTGQGSGANVLTF

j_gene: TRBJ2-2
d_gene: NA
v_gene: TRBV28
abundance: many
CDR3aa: CASRLLTGELFF

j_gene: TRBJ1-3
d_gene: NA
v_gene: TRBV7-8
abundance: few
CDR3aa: CASSLVTGSGNTIYF

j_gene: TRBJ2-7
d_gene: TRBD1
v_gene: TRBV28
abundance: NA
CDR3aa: CASRSTGVYEQYF

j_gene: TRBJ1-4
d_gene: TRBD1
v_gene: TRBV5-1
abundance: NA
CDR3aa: CASSTTGVGEKLFF

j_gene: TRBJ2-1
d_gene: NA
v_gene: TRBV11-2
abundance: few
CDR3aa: CASSSSGRLNNEQFF

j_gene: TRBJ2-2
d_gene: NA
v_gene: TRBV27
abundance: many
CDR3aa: CASKVGRGTGELFF

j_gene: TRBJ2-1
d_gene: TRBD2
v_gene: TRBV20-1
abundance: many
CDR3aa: CSARDTKRGGHNEQFF

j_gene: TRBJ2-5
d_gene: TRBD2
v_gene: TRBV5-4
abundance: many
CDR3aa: CASSSRTSGVYQETQYF

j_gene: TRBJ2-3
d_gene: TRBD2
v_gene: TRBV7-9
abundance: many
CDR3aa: CASSVRLAVDTQYF

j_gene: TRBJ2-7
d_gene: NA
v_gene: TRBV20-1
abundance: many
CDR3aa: CSARGLSGEQYF

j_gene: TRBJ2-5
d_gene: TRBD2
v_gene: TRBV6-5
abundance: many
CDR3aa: CASRRGLAGGQETQYF

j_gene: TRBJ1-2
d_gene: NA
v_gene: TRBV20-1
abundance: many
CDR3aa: CSARDGAVGYTF

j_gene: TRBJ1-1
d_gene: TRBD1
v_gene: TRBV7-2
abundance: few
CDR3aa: CASRPAGAGGDTEAFF

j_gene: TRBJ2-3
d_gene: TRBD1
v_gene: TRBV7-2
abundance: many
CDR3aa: CASSLGGQGPTDTQYF

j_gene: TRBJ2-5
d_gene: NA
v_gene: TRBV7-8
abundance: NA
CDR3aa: CASSSPQDRTEETQYF

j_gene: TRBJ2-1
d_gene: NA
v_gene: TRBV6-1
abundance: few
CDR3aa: CASSEASRGNEQFF

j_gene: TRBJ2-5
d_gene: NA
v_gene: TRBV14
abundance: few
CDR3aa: CASSKMGEETQYF

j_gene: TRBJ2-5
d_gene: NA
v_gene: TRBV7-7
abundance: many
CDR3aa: CASSLGRGETQYF

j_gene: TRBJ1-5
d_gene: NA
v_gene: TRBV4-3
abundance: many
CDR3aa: CASSRERGGPQHF

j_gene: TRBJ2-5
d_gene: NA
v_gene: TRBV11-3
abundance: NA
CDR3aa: CASSFRGLQGTQYF

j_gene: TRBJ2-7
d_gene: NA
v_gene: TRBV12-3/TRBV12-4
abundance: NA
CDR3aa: CASSSRGGRGRFDYEQYF

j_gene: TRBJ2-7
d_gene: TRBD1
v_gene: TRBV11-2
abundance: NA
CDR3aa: CASSPGGQPRDEQYF

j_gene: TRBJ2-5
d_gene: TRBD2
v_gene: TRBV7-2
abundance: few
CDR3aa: CASSPSGGWKGTQYF

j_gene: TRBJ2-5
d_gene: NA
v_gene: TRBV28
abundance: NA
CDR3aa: CASSSTRTQYF

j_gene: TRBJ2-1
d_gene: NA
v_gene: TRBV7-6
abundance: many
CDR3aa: CASSLGGWGNNEQFF

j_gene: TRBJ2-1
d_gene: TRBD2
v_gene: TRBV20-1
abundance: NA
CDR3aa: CSARRGGRNEQFF

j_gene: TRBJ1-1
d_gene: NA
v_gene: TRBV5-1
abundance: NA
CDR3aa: CASSSDGGVPFF

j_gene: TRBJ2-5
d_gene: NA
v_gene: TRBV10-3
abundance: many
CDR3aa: CAIGRTVQETQYF

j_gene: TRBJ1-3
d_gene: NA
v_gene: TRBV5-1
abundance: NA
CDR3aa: CASSPPTVNTIYF

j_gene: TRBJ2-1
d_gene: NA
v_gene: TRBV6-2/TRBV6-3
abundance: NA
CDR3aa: CASSANLPPQEQFF

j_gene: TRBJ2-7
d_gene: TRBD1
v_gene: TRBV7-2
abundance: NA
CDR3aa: CASSLEYTTGGRMYF

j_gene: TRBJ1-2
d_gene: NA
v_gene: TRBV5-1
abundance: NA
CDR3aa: CASSLGGAGSYGYTF

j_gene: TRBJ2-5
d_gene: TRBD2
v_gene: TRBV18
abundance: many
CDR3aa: CASSRLLAGGQETQYF

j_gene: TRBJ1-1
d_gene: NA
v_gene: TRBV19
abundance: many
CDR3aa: CASSISLGASSEAFF

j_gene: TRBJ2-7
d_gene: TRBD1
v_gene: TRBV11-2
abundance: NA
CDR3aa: CASSLTGGSYEQYF

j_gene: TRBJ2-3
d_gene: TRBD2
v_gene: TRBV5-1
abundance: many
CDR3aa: CASSFPRGGGSDTQYF

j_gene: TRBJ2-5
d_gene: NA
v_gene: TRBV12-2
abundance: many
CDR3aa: CASRPGTSGGETQYF

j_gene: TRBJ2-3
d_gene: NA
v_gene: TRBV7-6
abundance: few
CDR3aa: CASSLAPATSTDTQYF

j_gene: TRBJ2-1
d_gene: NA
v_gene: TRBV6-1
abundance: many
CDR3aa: CASTGTAGVGEQFF

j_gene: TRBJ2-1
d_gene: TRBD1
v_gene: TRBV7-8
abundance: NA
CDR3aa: CASSLGGTGDFDEQFF

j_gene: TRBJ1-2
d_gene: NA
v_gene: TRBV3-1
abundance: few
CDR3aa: CASSQDRTGRYGYTF